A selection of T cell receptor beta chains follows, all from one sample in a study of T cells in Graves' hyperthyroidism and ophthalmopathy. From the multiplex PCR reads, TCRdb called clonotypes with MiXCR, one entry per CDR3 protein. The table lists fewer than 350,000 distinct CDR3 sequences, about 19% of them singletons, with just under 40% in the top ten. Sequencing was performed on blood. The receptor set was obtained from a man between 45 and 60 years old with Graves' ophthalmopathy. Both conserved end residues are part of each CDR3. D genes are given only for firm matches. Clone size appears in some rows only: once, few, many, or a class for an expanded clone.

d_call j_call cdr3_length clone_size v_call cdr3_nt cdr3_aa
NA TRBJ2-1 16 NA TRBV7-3 TGTGCCAGCAGCTCCTTCGAGAGGCCCTCCTACAATGAGCAGTTCTTC CASSSFERPSYNEQFF
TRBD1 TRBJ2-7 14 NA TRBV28 TGTGCCAGCAGTAAACAGGGGATGTCCTACGAGCAGTACTTC CASSKQGMSYEQYF
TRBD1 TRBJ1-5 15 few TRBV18 TGTGCCAGCTCCCCGACAAGTGACAGGGGCCAGCCCCAGCATTTT CASSPTSDRGQPQHF
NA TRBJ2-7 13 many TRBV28 TGTGCCAGCAGTTTACCTCTGCGCTACGAGCAGTACTTC CASSLPLRYEQYF
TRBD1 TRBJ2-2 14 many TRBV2 TGTGCCAGCAGTAAGACAGGGTGGGACGGGGAGCTGTTTTTT CASSKTGWDGELFF
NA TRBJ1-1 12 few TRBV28 TGTGCCAGTACCGGGGTGAGGTCTGAAGCTTTCTTT CASTGVRSEAFF
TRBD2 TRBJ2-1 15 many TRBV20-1 TGCAGTGCCCTACCCGGACTAGCGGGAGTTAGTGAGCAGTTCTTC CSALPGLAGVSEQFF
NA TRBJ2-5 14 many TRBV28 TGTGCCAGCTCTGACCCCGGGACTCAAGAGACCCAGTACTTC CASSDPGTQETQYF
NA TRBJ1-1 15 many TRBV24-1 TGTGCCACCAGTGAGGGTGGAAGAACGGGCACTGAAGCTTTCTTT CATSEGGRTGTEAFF
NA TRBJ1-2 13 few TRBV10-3 TGTGCCATCAGTGACAGGGGTTTCGATGGCTACACCTTC CAISDRGFDGYTF
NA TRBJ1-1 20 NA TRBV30 TGTGCCTGGACCCCGGTTTGGCTGTCCTTGAGGGGGAGGGTTGACGCTGAAGCTTTCTTT CAWTPVWLSLRGRVDAEAFF
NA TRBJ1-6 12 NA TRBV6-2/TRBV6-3 TGTGCCAGCAGGACGGTAAATTCACCCCTCCACTTT CASRTVNSPLHF
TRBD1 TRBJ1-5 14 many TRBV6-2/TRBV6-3 TGTGCCAGCAGCAGGACAGGGGGCGGTCAGCCCCAGCATTTT CASSRTGGGQPQHF
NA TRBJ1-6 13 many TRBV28 TGTGCCAGCAGCCCCGGGACTAATTCACCCCTCCACTTT CASSPGTNSPLHF
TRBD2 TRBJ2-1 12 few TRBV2 TGTGCCAGTGGGAGGGCCTACAATGAGCAGTTCTTC CASGRAYNEQFF
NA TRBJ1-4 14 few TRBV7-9 TGTGCCAGCAGCCCGGAGGGGGGACAAGAAAAACTGTTTTTT CASSPEGGQEKLFF
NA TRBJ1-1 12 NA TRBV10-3 TGTGCCACCCAACAGGGTGGGGCTGAAGCTTTCTTT CATQQGGAEAFF